This TCR beta chain was identified in a study of post-analysis software for immune sequencing data. Study at large: Disease courses included relapsing-remitting, secondary progressive and progressive-relapsing multiple sclerosis. Study-wide results and caveats: In multiple sclerosis, normalized Chao1 diversity was significantly below that of controls. In patients, TRBV5-6, TRBV5-1 and TRBV20-1 belonged to five TRBV segments found more frequently than in controls.

Note on this clonotype: Its target is unknown.

CDR3 length: 13 residues. Trimming took off 6 bases at V and 3 bases at J, with 11 bases between the two ends. The TCR beta cDNA libraries contained unique molecular identifiers. TCRdb independently ran MiXCR on the PCR reads; one entry per CDR3 protein. The table shows about 200,000 distinct CDR3 sequences, with approximately 30% occurring only once. Sequences were obtained from blood. The sequence came from a girl aged 2-17 years with multiple sclerosis. The V and J genes are TRBV12-3 or TRBV12-4 and TRBJ1-2; D remains unclear. The CDR3 nucleotides are TGTGCCAGCAGCTGGTCGGGGTACTATGGCTACACCTTC. The encoded protein is CASSWSGYYGYTF.